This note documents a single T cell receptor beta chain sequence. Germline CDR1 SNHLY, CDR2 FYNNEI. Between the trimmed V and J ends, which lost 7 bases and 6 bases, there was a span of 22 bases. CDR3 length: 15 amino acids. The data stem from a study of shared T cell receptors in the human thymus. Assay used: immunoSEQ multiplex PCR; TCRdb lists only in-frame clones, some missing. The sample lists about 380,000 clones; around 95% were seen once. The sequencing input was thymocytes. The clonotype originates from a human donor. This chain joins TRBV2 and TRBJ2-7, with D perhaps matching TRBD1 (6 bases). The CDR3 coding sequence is TGTGCCAGCATTGGGGCCACAGGGAACTGCCCCGAGCAGTACTTC. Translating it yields CASIGATGNCPEQYF.